This TCR beta chain was captured in a study of CD8 T cells in ankylosing spondylitis. General study results and limits: The authors reported significant enrichment of disease-linked clones in matched ankylosing spondylitis synovial fluid. Past studies reported some motif variants in reactive arthritis synovial fluid and blood.

This clonotype was observed a few times. Antigen: not known. By quantitative 5'-RACE with molecular barcodes, the TCR beta libraries were made. TCRdb re-called the 5' RACE reads with MiXCR, one entry per CDR3 protein. The sample includes hundreds of thousands of distinct CDR3 sequences, about 26% of them seen just once. The CDR3 contains 11 residues. CDR1 is DFQATT and CDR2 is SNEGSKA in the germline V gene (reference sequence). The V and J ends lost 7 bases and 5 bases respectively, with 11 bases between them. The sample consisted of blood, either unsorted or a sorted T cell fraction (not recorded which). The chain couples TRBV20-1 to TRBJ1-1, with a weak D call TRBD1 (5 bases). This sequence was found in a male donor with ankylosing spondylitis or in good health (not recorded which). CDR3 region: CSVQGGTEAFF. The CDR3 DNA sequence: TGCAGTGTTCAGGGAGGAACTGAAGCTTTCTTT.